These T cell receptor beta chains were read from a single sample in a study of blood T cell repertoires in COVID-19. This table comes from immunoSEQ multiplex PCR, and its TCRdb copy is limited to in-frame clones, with some not included. The table shows 150,000 to 200,000 clones, with about 88% occurring only once. The source material was peripheral blood. These receptors were taken from a man younger than 35 who had recovered from COVID-19. The CDR3 runs from the conserved cysteine through the conserved F or W. A D gene is named only where the DNA matches it firmly. Some rows mark clone size as missing; the rest say once, few, many or name a class of expanded clone.

J | D | V | size | DNA | CDR3
TRBJ1-6 | TRBD1 | TRBV10-3 | few | TGTGCCATCAGTAGACAGGGGTCGGATAATTCACCCCTCCACTTT | CAISRQGSDNSPLHF
TRBJ2-1 | TRBD1 | TRBV5-1 | NA | TGCGCCAGCAGCCCGGGACAGGGCTCCTACAATGAGCAGTTCTTC | CASSPGQGSYNEQFF
TRBJ2-2 | NA | TRBV29-1 | NA | TGCAGCGTTGGAGGTCCCGCCGGGGAGCTGTTTTTT | CSVGGPAGELFF
TRBJ1-6 | NA | TRBV28 | NA | TGTGCCAGCAGTTACAGGGAGAGCTCCTATAATTCACCCCTCCACTTT | CASSYRESSYNSPLHF
TRBJ2-3 | TRBD2 | TRBV27 | NA | TGTGCCAGCAGTCAACCTAGCGGGAGCTTGTCAGATACGCAGTATTTT | CASSQPSGSLSDTQYF
TRBJ2-2 | NA | TRBV7-7 | NA | TGTGCTAGCAGCTTAGTTGGTGGGAGTATCGCCGGGGAGCTGTTTTTT | CASSLVGGSIAGELFF
TRBJ2-1 | TRBD2 | TRBV24-1 | many | TGTGCCACCAGAGGTCGGCTCGGGACTAGCTCCTACAATGAGCAGTTCTTC | CATRGRLGTSSYNEQFF
TRBJ2-7 | TRBD1 | TRBV6-5 | NA | TGTGCCAGCAGCCCCGACAGGGACGAGCAGTACTTC | CASSPDRDEQYF
TRBJ2-3 | NA | TRBV28 | NA | TGTGCCAGCAGGCCCGGGATAGCGAGCACAGATACGCAGTATTTT | CASRPGIASTDTQYF
TRBJ2-2 | NA | TRBV4-1 | many | TGCGCCAGCAGCCAACTACTATCCCCTAGGCCGCCGGAGCTGTTTTTT | CASSQLLSPRPPELFF
TRBJ1-4 | TRBD1 | TRBV29-1 | once | TGCAGCGCTCGGACAGGGTTTAATGAAAAACTGTTTTTT | CSARTGFNEKLFF
TRBJ2-3 | TRBD2 | TRBV6-2/TRBV6-3 | NA | TGTGCCAGCAGTCTCAGGACTAGCGGGAAAACAGATACGCAGTATTTT | CASSLRTSGKTDTQYF
TRBJ2-5 | TRBD1 | TRBV19 | NA | TGTGCCAGTAGTATGGAGAACAGGGGAGAGACCCAGTACTTC | CASSMENRGETQYF
TRBJ2-5 | TRBD1 | TRBV7-9 | NA | TGTGCCAGCAGCTACACAGGGGGCGAAGAGACCCAGTACTTC | CASSYTGGEETQYF
TRBJ2-7 | TRBD2 | TRBV18 | NA | TGTGCCAGCTCACCAGGAGGAGCCCCGGATAGCGGGATTCCCTACGAGCAGTACTTC | CASSPGGAPDSGIPYEQYF
TRBJ2-3 | TRBD2 | TRBV7-2 | NA | TGTGCCAGCAGCGCGACTAGCAGGTACACAGATACGCAGTATTTT | CASSATSRYTDTQYF